The present T cell receptor beta chain was sequenced within a study of T cell responses to AZD1222 COVID-19 vaccine. Notes on the study in general: Scientists sampled the repertoires only once the peak T cell response had passed.

In regard to this clone: What it recognizes is unknown.

The V and J ends lost 4 bases and 4 bases, in that order; junction bases with no gene match: 5. CDR1 and CDR2 from the germline V gene are SGHRS and YFSETQ. The CDR3 runs 15 residues. TCRdb's table, derived via immunoSEQ multiplex PCR, lists solely in-frame clones and lacks some. The sample shows around 160,000 clones, approximately 90% of them seen only once. The TCR comes from an adult in good health. The V call is TRBV5-1, the J call TRBJ2-1, with TRBD2 matching over 10 bases. Source: peripheral blood, taken on day 0 of AZD1222 vaccination. The DNA of the CDR3 is TGCGCCAGCAGCAGCGGACTAGCGGAGTACAATGAGCAGTTCTTC. Its protein product is CASSSGLAEYNEQFF.